The next 9 T cell receptor beta chains were all read from a single sample in a study of blood T cell repertoires in COVID-19. Some clones are missing from TCRdb's copy, which holds only in-frame ones; the method was immunoSEQ multiplex PCR. The data hold roughly 120,000 clones, with around 87% observed a single time. The sample consisted of peripheral blood. All receptors derive from a woman between 65 and 79 years old with acute or convalescent COVID-19.

The chain is built from TRBV5-1 and TRBJ1-1; 7 bases map to TRBD1. The CDR3 is made up of 13 amino acids. With 5 bases clipped from V and 1 base from J, the junction kept 2 bases outside the gene matches. Germline assignment: CDR1 SGHRS and CDR2 YFSETQ. CDR3 DNA: TGCGCCAGCAGACGACAGGGGAACACTGAAGCTTTCTTT. This gives the protein CASRRQGNTEAFF. Together with reference TRBV5-1 and TRBJ1-1, the CDR3 gives the full variable domain: KAGVTQTPRYLIKTRGQQVTLSCSPISGHRSVSWYQQTPGQGLQFLFEYFSETQRNKGNFPGRFSGRQFSNSRSEMNVSTLELGDSALYLCASRRQGNTEAFFGQGTRLTVV.

As for this clone: Other DNA sequences within the sample encode an identical CDR3. The V gene is TRBV12-3 or TRBV12-4, the J gene TRBJ1-1, with D uncertain. V lost 1 base and J 5 bases, leaving 8 bases between the germline ends. The CDR3 extends over 13 amino acids. CDR3 DNA sequence: TGTGCCAGCAGTTTAGGCGGAGGTACTGAAGCTTTCTTT. Its translation is CASSLGGGTEAFF.

This sequence joins TRBV2 and TRBJ1-2, with TRBD1 as a possible D gene (5 bases). Trimming removed 8 bases at V and 5 bases at J, with 15 bases between. The CDR3 has 13 residues. In germline, CDR1 is SNHLY, CDR2 FYNNEI. CDR3 residues: CASENGGEYGYTF. As DNA, the CDR3 is TGTGCCAGCGAGAATGGGGGGGAATATGGCTACACCTTC.

This rearrangement joins TRBV15 to TRBJ1-2; tentatively, D is TRBD1 (5 bases). Germline assignment: CDR1 LNHNV and CDR2 YYDKDF (reference sequence). V was trimmed by 4 bases and J by 7 bases, leaving 19 bases between them. The CDR3 is 15 amino acids. CDR3 amino acids: CATSTPGEAVGGYTF. In DNA, the CDR3 is TGTGCCACCAGCACCCCGGGGGAGGCAGTCGGTGGCTACACCTTC.

The chain couples TRBV28 to TRBJ2-7; weak D call: TRBD1 (6 bases). Germline CDR1 is MDHEN and CDR2 is SYDVKM. V lost 5 bases and J lost 2, with 13 bases in between. The CDR3 consists of 14 residues. Here the CDR3 DNA reads TGTGCCAGCAGTACCGGGACACCTCCCTACGAGCAGTACTTC. Translating it yields CASSTGTPPYEQYF.

CDR3 sequence: CATSDFIGTSGGRGADTQYF. CDR3 coding DNA: TGTGCCACCAGTGATTTCATTGGGACTAGCGGGGGCAGAGGGGCAGATACGCAGTATTTT. This chain links TRBV24-1 with TRBJ2-3; 14 nucleotides line up with TRBD2. This CDR3 is built from 20 residues. The junction had 12 bases not matched to a gene; V was cut back by 1 base and J by 4 bases. Germline values: CDR1 KGHDR, CDR2 SFDVKD.

The rearrangement joins TRBV2 to TRBJ1-1, with unresolved D. The CDR3 is made up of 11 amino acids. Germline V CDR1 and CDR2: SNHLY, FYNNEI. V lost 7 bases and J 3 bases, leaving 6 bases between the germline ends. Here the CDR3 reads CASTYYTEAFF. The CDR3 DNA reads as TGTGCCAGCACCTACTACACTGAAGCTTTCTTT.

This clone has a single count. V usage is TRBV19 and J usage is TRBJ2-2, with 8 bases that match TRBD1. Germline CDR1 reads LNHDA; CDR2 reads SQIVND (reference sequence). This CDR3 comprises 15 residues. V lost 10 bases and J lost 7; bases outside the gene matches: 14. The CDR3 nucleotides are TGTGCCACCACCCAGGGGGCCCTCCAGAGCGGGGAGCTGTTTTTT. It specifies CATTQGALQSGELFF. Looking up the rest from reference TRBV19 and TRBJ2-2 gives the full variable domain: DGGITQSPKYLFRKEGQNVTLSCEQNLNHDAMYWYRQDPGQGLRLIYYSQIVNDFQKGDIAEGYSVSREKKESFPLTVTSAQKNPTAFYLCATTQGALQSGELFFGEGSRLTVL.

The gene calls are TRBV28 and TRBJ1-3, with 8 bases matching TRBD1. This CDR3 has 14 amino acids. Trimming removed 4 bases from V and 8 bases from J; junction bases left unmatched: 7. Germline-derived CDR1 and CDR2 are MDHEN and SYDVKM. The CDR3 sequence: CASSSLGTGHTIYF. The DNA for the CDR3 is TGTGCCAGCAGTTCGCTAGGGACAGGTCACACCATATATTTT.